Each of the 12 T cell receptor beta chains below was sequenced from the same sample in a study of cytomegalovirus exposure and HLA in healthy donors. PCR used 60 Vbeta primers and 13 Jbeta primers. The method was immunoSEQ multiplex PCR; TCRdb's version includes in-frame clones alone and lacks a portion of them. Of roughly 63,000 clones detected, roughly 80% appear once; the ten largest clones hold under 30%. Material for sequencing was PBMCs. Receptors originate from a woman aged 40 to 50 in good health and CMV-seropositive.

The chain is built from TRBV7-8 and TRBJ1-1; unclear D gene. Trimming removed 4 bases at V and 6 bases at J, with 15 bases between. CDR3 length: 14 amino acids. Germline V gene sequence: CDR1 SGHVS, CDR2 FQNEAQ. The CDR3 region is CASSSQRGVPEAFF. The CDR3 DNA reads TGTGCCAGCAGCTCCCAGCGGGGAGTCCCTGAAGCTTTCTTT.

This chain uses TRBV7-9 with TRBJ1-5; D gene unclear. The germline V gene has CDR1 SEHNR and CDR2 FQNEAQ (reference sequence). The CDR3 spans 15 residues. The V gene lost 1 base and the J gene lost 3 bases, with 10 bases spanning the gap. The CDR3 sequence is CASSLDWPDNQPQHF. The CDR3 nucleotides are TGTGCCAGCAGCTTAGATTGGCCTGACAATCAGCCCCAGCATTTT. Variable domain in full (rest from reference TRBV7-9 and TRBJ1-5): DTGVSQNPRHKITKRGQNVTFRCDPISEHNRLYWYRQTLGQGPEFLTYFQNEAQLEKSRLLSDRFSAERPKGSFSTLEIQRTEQGDSAMYLCASSLDWPDNQPQHFGDGTRLSIL.

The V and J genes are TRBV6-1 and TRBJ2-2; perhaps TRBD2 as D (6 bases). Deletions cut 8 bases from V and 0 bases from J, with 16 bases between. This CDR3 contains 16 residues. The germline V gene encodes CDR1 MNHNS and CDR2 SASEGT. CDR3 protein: CASGGPAGTNTGELFF. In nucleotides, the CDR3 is TGTGCCAGCGGTGGGCCGGCGGGGACGAACACCGGGGAGCTGTTTTTT.

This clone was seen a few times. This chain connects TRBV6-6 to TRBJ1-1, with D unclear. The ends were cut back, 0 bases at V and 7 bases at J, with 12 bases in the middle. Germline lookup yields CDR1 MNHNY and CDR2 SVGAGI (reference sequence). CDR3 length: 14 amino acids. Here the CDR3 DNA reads TGTGCCAGCAGTTACTCCTCGGGGTCGGGTGAAGCTTTCTTT. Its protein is CASSYSSGSGEAFF.

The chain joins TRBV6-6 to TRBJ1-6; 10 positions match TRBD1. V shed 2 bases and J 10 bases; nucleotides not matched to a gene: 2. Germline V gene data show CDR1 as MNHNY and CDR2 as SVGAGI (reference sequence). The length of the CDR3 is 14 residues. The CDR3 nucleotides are TGTGCCAGCAGTTACGACAGGGGGCGATCACCCCTCCACTTT. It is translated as CASSYDRGRSPLHF.

CDR3 sequence: CASSEQGTTYNEQFF. The CDR3 coding sequence is TGTGCCAGCAGTGAACAGGGTACCACCTACAATGAGCAGTTCTTC. V usage is TRBV6-1 and J usage is TRBJ2-1, with a tentative D call TRBD1 (5 bases). Germline V lookup: CDR1 MNHNS, CDR2 SASEGT. V was clipped by 2 bases and J by 2 bases, with 10 bases between them. The CDR3 runs to 15 residues.

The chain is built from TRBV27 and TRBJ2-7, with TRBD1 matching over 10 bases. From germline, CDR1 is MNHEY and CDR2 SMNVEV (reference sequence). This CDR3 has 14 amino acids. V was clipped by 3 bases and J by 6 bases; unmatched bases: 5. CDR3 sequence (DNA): TGTGCCAGCAGTTTCGGGACAGGGGTCTCCGAGCAGTACTTC. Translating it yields CASSFGTGVSEQYF.

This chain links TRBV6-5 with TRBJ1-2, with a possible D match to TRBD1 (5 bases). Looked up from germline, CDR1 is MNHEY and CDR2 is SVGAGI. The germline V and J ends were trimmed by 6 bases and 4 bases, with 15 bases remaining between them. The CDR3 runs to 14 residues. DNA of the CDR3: TGTGCCAGCAGCCCCTCAGGGTCCACCTATGGCTACACCTTC. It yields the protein CASSPSGSTYGYTF.

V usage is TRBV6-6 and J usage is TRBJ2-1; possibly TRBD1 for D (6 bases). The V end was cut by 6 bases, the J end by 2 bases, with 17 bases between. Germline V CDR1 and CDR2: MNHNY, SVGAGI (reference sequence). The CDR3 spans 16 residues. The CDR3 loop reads CASRLGQILPYNEQFF. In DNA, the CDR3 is TGTGCCAGCAGACTAGGACAGATCCTTCCCTACAATGAGCAGTTCTTC.

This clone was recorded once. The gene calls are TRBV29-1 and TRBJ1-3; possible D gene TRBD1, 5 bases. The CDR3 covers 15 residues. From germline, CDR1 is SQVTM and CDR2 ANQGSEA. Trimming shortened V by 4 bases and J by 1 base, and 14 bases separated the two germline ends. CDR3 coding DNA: TGCAGCGTTGTGGGGAGTGGGGGGTCTGGAAACACCATATATTTT. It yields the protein CSVVGSGGSGNTIYF.

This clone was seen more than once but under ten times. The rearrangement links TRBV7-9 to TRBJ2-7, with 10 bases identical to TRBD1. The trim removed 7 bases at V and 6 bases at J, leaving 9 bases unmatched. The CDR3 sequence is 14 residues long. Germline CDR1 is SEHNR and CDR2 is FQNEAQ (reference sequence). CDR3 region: CASNSGTGEVEQYF. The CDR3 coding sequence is TGTGCCAGCAACTCAGGGACAGGGGAAGTCGAGCAGTACTTC.

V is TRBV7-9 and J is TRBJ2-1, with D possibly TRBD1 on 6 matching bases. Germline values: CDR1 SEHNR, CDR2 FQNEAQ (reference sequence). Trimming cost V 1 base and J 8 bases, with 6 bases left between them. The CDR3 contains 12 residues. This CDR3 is CASSLGQDEQFF. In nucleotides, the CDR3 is TGTGCCAGCAGCTTAGGACAGGATGAGCAGTTCTTC.